This TCR beta chain appears in the sequencing data of a study of vaccination and CD4 T cells after COVID-19. This clonotype is medium-sized within its sample. Antigen unknown. The treatment denotes: roughly 10-day PBMC culture with coronavirus spike peptide pools or control peptides (ViraFEST assay). The germline CDR1 and CDR2 sequences are SEHNR and FQNEAQ (reference sequence). The V end was cut by 4 bases, the J end by 4 bases, with 17 bases between. The CDR3 length is 15 residues. The Oncomine TCR Beta short-read assay generated sequence data from the DNA of cultured CD4+ T cells. TCRdb re-called the PCR reads with MiXCR, one entry per CDR3 protein. Altogether 10,000 to 13,000 distinct CDR3 sequences are present, around 66% being singletons, with the ten largest covering 34%.

The sequenced material came from CD4+ T cells from blood, cultured in vitro. This TCR was recovered from a human donor who had recovered from COVID-19. The rearrangement joins TRBV7-9 to TRBJ2-7; D may be TRBD2 (6 bases). The CDR3 DNA follows: TGTGCCAGCAGCTGGGCGGAGGGAGTTAAGTACGAGCAGTACTTC. Its protein is CASSWAEGVKYEQYF.